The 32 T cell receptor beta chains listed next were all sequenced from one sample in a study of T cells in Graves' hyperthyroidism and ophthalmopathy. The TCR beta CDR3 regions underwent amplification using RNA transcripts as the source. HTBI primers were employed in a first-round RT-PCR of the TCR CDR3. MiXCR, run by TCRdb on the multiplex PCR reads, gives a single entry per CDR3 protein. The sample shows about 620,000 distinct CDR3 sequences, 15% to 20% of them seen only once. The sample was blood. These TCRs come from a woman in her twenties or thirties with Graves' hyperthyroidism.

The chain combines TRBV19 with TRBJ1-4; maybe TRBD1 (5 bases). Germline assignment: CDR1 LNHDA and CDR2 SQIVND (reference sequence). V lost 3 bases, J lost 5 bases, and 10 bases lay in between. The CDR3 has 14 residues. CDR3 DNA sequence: TGTGCCAGTAGTATTGAGACAGTAAATGAAAAACTGTTTTTT. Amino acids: CASSIETVNEKLFF.

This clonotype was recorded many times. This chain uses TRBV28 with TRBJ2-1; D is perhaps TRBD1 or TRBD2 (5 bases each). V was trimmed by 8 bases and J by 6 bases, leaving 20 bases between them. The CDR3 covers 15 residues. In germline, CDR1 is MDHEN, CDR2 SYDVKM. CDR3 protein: CASGLQGVQSNEQFF. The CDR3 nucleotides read TGTGCCAGCGGTCTGCAGGGAGTACAAAGCAATGAGCAGTTCTTC.

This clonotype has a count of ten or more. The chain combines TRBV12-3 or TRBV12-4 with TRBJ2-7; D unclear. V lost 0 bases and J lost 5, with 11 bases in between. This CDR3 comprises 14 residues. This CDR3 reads CASSLAIGVNEQYF. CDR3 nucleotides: TGTGCCAGCAGTTTAGCAATTGGGGTTAACGAGCAGTACTTC.

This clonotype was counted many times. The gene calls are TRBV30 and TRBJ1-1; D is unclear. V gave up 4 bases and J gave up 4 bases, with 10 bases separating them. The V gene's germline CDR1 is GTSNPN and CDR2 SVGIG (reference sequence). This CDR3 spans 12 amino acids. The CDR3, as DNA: TGTGCCTGGATACGTTCCTCCACTGAAGCTTTCTTT. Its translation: CAWIRSSTEAFF. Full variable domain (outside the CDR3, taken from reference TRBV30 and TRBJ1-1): SQTIHQWPATLVQPVGSPLSLECTVEGTSNPNLYWYRQAAGRGLQLLFYSVGIGQISSEVPQNLSASRPQDRQFILSSKKLLLSDSGFYLCAWIRSSTEAFFGQGTRLTVV.

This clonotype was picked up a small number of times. In nucleotides, the CDR3 is TGTGCCAGCGGGGGACCGGCGGGAGGGCGAGAGACCCAGTACTTC. This translates into CASGGPAGGRETQYF. The rearrangement uses TRBV2 and TRBJ2-5, with 9 bases aligning to TRBD2. V gave up 8 bases and J gave up 4 bases; unmatched junction bases: 11. The CDR3 has 15 amino acids. Germline CDR1 reads SNHLY; CDR2 reads FYNNEI.

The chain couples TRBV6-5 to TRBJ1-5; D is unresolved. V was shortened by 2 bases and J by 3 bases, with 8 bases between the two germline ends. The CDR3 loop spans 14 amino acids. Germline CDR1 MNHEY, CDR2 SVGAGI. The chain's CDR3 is CASSYGQNNQPQHF. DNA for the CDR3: TGTGCCAGCAGTTACGGGCAGAACAATCAGCCCCAGCATTTT.

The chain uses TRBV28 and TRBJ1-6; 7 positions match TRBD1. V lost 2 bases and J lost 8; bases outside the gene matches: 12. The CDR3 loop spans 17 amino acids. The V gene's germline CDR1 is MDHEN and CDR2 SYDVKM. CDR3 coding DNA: TGTGCCAGCAGTTTAGACCCCCGGGGCAGGGGGTATTCACCCCTCCACTTT. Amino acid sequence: CASSLDPRGRGYSPLHF.

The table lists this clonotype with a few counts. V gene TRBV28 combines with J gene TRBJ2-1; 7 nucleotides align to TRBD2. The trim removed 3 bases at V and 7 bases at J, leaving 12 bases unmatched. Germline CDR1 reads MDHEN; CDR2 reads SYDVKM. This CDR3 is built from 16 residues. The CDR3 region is CASSLRSSGRGNEQFF. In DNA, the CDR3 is TGTGCCAGCAGTTTGAGGTCTTCGGGGAGGGGTAATGAGCAGTTCTTC.

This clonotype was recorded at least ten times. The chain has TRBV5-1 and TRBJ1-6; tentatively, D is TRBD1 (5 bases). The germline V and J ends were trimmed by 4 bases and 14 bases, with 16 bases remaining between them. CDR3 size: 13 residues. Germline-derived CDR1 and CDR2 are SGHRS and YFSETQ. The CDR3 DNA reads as TGCGCCAGCAGCGACGGTCTAGACAGCTCCCTCCACTTT. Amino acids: CASSDGLDSSLHF.

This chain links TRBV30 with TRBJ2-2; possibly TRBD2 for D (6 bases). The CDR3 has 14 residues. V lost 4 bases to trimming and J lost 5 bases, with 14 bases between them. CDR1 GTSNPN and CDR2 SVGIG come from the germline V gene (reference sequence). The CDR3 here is CAWKRSGRTGELFF. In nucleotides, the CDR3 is TGTGCCTGGAAACGTAGCGGTCGGACCGGGGAGCTGTTTTTT.

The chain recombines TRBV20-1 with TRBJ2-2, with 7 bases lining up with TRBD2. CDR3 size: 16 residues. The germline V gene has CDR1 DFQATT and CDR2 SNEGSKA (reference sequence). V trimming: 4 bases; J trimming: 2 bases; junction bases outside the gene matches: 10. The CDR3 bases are TGCAGTGCTACCGTCCCTTTAGCGGGTAACACCGGGGAGCTGTTTTTT. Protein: CSATVPLAGNTGELFF.

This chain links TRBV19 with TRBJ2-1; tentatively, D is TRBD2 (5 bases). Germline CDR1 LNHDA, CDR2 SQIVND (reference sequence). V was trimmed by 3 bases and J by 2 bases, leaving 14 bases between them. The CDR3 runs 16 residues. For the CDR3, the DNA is TGTGCCAGTAGTATCCTGACTACACCGGCCTACAATGAGCAGTTCTTC. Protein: CASSILTTPAYNEQFF.

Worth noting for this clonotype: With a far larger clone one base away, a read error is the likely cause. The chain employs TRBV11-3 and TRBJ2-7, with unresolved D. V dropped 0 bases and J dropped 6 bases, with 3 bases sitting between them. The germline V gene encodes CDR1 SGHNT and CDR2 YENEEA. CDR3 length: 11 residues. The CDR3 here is CASSLDREQYF. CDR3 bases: TGTGCCAGCAGCTTAGATCGCGAGCAGTACTTC.

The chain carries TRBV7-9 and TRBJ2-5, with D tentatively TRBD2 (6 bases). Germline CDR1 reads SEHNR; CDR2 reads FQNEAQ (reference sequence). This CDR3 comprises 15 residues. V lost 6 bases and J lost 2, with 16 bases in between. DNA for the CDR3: TGTGCCAGCAGTTCCCCGGGACTCGGACAAGAGACCCAGTACTTC. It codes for CASSSPGLGQETQYF.

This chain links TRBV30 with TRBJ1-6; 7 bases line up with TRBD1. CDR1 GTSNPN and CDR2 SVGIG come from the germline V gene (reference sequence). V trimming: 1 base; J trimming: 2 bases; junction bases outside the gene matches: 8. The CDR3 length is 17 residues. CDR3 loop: CAWSASRGAPYNSPLHF. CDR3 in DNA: TGTGCCTGGAGTGCCAGCAGGGGGGCACCCTATAATTCACCCCTCCACTTT.

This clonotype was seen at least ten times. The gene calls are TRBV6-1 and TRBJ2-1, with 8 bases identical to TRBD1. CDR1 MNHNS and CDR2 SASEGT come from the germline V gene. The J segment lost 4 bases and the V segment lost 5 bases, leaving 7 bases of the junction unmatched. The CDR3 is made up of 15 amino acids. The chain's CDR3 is CASSYDQGAYNEQFF. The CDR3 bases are TGTGCCAGCAGTTACGATCAGGGGGCTTACAATGAGCAGTTCTTC.

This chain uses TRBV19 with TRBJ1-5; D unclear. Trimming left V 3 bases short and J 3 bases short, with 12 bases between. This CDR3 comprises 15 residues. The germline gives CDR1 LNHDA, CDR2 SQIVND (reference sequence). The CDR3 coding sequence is TGTGCCAGTAGTATGGCGGGGATTGACAATCAGCCCCAGCATTTT. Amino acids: CASSMAGIDNQPQHF.

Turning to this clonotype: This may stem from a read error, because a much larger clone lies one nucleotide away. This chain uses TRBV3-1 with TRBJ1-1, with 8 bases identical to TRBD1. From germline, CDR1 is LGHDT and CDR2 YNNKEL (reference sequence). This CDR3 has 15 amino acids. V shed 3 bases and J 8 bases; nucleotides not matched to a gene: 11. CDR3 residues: CASSQGSGGYEEAFF. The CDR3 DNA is TGTGCCAGCAGCCAGGGGTCAGGGGGCTATGAAGAAGCTTTCTTT.

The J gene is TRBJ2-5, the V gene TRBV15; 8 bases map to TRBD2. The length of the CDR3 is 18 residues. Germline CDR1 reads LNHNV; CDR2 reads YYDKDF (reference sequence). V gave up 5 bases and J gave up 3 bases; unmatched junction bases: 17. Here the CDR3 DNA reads TGTGCCACCAGCCAAAAATTACTTGGCGGGAGGATTAAAGAGACCCAGTACTTC. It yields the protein CATSQKLLGGRIKETQYF.

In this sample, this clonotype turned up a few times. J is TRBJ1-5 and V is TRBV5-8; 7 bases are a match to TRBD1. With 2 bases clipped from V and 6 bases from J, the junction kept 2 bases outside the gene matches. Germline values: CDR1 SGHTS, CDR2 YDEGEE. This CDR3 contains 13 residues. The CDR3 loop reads CASSFDRAQPQHF. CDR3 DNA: TGTGCCAGCAGCTTCGACAGGGCTCAGCCCCAGCATTTT.

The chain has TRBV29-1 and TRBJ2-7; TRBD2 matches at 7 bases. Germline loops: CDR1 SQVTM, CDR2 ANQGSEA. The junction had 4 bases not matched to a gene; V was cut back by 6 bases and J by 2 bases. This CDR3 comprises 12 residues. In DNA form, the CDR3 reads TGCAGCGTCAAAGCGGGACCCTACGAGCAGTACTTC. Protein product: CSVKAGPYEQYF.

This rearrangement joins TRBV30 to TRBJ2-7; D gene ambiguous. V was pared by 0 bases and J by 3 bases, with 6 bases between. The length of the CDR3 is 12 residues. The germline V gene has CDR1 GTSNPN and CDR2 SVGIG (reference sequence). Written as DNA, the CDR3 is TGTGCCTGGAGTGTCTATTACTACGAGCAGTACTTC. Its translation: CAWSVYYYEQYF.

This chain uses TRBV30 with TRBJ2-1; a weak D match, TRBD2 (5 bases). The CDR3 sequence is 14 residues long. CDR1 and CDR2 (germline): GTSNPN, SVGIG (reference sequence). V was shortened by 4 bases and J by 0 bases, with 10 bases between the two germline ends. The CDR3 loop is CAWTAGSSYNEQFF. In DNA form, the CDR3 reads TGTGCCTGGACCGCTGGGAGCTCCTACAATGAGCAGTTCTTC. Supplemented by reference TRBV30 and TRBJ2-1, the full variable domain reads SQTIHQWPATLVQPVGSPLSLECTVEGTSNPNLYWYRQAAGRGLQLLFYSVGIGQISSEVPQNLSASRPQDRQFILSSKKLLLSDSGFYLCAWTAGSSYNEQFFGPGTRLTVL.

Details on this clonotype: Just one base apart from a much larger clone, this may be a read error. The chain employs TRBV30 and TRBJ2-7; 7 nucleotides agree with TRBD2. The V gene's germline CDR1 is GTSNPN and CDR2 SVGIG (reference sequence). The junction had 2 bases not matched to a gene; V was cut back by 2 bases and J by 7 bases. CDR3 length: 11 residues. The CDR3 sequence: CAWSSAGEQYF. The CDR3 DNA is TGTGCCTGGAGTTCAGCGGGGGAGCAGTACTTC.

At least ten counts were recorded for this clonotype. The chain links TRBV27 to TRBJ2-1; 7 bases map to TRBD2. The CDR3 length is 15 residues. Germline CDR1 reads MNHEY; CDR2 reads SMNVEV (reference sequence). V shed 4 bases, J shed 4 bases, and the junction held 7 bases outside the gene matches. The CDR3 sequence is CASSWGGVGYNEQFF. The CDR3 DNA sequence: TGTGCCAGCAGTTGGGGAGGGGTAGGGTACAATGAGCAGTTCTTC.

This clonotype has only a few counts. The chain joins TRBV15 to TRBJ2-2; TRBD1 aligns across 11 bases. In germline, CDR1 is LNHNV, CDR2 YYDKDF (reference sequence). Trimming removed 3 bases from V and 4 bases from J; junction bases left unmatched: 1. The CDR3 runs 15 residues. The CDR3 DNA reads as TGTGCCACCAGCAGGGACAGGGGGCGCACCGGGGAGCTGTTTTTT. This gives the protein CATSRDRGRTGELFF.

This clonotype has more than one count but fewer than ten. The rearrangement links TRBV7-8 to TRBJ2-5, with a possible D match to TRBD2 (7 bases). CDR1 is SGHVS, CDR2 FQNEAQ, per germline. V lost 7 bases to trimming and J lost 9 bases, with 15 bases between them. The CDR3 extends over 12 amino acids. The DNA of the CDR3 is TGTGCCAGCACCCCGGGGGGCCGGGCCCAGTACTTC. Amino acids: CASTPGGRAQYF.

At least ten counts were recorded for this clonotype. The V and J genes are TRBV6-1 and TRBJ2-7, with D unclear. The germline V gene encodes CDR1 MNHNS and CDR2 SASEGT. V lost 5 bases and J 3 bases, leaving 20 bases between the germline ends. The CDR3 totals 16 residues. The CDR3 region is CASSRGGDRYLYEQYF. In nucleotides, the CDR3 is TGTGCCAGCAGTCGCGGTGGAGACCGATACCTCTACGAGCAGTACTTC.

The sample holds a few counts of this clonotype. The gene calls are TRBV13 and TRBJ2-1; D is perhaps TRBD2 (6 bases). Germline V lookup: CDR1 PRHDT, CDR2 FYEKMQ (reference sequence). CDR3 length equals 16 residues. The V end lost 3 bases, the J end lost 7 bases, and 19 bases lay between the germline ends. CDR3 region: CASSLWSSPRGNEQFF. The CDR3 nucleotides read TGTGCCAGCAGCTTGTGGAGTTCCCCCCGGGGGAATGAGCAGTTCTTC.

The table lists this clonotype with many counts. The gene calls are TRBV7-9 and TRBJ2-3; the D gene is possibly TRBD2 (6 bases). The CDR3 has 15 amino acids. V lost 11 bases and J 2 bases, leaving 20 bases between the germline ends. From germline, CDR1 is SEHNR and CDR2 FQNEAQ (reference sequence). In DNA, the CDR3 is TGTGCCGTTCCGGGAGACAGCGGGCCCACAGATACGCAGTATTTT. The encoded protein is CAVPGDSGPTDTQYF.

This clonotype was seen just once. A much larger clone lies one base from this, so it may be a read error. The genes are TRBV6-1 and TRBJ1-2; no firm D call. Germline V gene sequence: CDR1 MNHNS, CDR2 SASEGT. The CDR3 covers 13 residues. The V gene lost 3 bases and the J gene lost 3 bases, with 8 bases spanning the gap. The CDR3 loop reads CASSEPGHYGYTF. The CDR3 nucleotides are TGTGCCAGCAGTGAGCCCGGGCACTATGGCTACACCTTC.

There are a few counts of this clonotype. This chain's CDR3 is CATSEPGHPNTGELFF. In DNA, the CDR3 is TGTGCCACCAGTGAGCCGGGACACCCGAACACCGGGGAGCTGTTTTTT. The chain couples TRBV24-1 to TRBJ2-2; TRBD1 might be the D (6 bases). This CDR3 has 16 amino acids. The V gene's germline CDR1 is KGHDR and CDR2 SFDVKD. The V end was cut by 4 bases, the J end by 0 bases, with 11 bases between.